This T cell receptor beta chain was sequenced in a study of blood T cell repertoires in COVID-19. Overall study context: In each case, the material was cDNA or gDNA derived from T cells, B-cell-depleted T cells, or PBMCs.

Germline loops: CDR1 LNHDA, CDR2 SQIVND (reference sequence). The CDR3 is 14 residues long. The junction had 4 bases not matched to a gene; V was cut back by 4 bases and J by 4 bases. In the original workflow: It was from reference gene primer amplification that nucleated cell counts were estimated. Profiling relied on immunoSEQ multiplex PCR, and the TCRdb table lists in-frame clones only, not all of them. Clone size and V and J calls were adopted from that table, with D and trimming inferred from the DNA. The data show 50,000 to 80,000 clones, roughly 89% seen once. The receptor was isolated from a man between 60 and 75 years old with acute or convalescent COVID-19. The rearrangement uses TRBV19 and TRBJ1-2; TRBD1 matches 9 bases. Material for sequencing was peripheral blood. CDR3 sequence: CASSRGQGSYGYTF. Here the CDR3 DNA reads TGTGCCAGTAGTAGGGGACAGGGATCCTATGGCTACACCTTC.